The present entry profiles one T cell receptor beta chain with its context. The data were taken from a study of CD8 T cells in Susac syndrome. RNA, at roughly 0.45 to 1 ug, was reverse transcribed with random hexamers. Amplification of TCR beta CDR3 spanned 54 Vbeta and 13 Jbeta via immunoSEQ multiplex PCR. From the immunoSEQ multiplex PCR reads, TCRdb called clonotypes with MiXCR, one entry per CDR3 protein. The data show around 80,000 distinct CDR3 sequences, about 94% seen once. TCR beta sequencing was performed on blood CD8+ and CD4+ T cells. The controls, all healthy donors, were matched for age and sex. Negative isolation yielded CD8+ and CD4+ T cells; FACS enriched TEMRA cells. The sequenced sample consisted of CD8+ T cells from PBMCs. The receptor's source is a human donor in good health.

CDR3 coding DNA: TGTGCCAGCAGTTTAATTAGGGGAGAAAAACTGTTTTTT. This encodes CASSLIRGEKLFF. The chain couples TRBV27 to TRBJ1-4; the D gene is possibly TRBD1 (5 bases). Trimming left V 2 bases short and J 8 bases short, with 9 bases between. The CDR3 loop spans 13 amino acids. Germline CDR1 MNHEY, CDR2 SMNVEV (reference sequence).